In its sample, the clone carrying this T cell receptor beta chain was seen a few times. Antigen unknown. Using a J-beta primer mix together with a sample-barcoded 5' primer, a second PCR was run for roughly 7 to 11 cycles. One entry per CDR3 protein results from TCRdb running MiXCR on the 5' RACE reads. The profile covers approximately 1.5 million distinct CDR3 sequences, with less than 45% appearing a single time and just over 4% taken by the ten largest. Researchers report isolating at least 7 million PBMCs per sample. The authors extracted at least 6 micrograms of total RNA per sample. V shed 6 bases and J shed 4 bases, with 15 bases lying between them. There are 14 residues in the CDR3. The data were taken from a study of blood T cells in healthy people across ages. Whole-study findings and limits: PBMC samples, being unsorted, prevented any conclusive comparison of naive and antigen-experienced cells. Investigators treated diversity estimates from one million T cells as underestimates.

The material sequenced was blood. The receptor comes from a young woman in good health. The rearrangement links TRBV12-3 or TRBV12-4 to TRBJ1-1; TRBD1 is a possible D gene (6 bases). The CDR3 DNA reads TGTGCCAGCAGCCCCGGGACACCAGCCACTGAAGCTTTCTTT. Translated: CASSPGTPATEAFF.